The entry below gives a single T cell receptor beta chain sequence along with its context. The sample comes from a study of control samples from healthy donors and cancer patients. TCRdb's table, derived via immunoSEQ multiplex PCR, lists solely in-frame clones and lacks some. The sample lists some 100,000 clones, 70% to 90% occurring once. This clonotype was obtained from a man in his thirties or forties in good health. Sequencing was performed on blood.

The CDR3 reads CASSPSGIAYEQYF. The CDR3 DNA follows: TGTGCCAGCAGCCCTAGCGGGATAGCCTACGAGCAGTACTTC. This rearrangement joins TRBV7-9 to TRBJ2-7; 9 positions agree with TRBD2. The length of the CDR3 is 14 residues. Germline trimming cut 5 bases from V and 2 bases from J; bases unmatched to any gene: 4. CDR1 and CDR2 from the germline V gene are SEHNR and FQNEAQ (reference sequence). Full variable domain (missing parts from reference TRBV7-9 and TRBJ2-7): DTGVSQNPRHKITKRGQNVTFRCDPISEHNRLYWYRQTLGQGPEFLTYFQNEAQLEKSRLLSDRFSAERPKGSFSTLEIQRTEQGDSAMYLCASSPSGIAYEQYFGPGTRLTVT.